One sample yielded the 20 T cell receptor beta chains listed below, sequenced in a study of OX40 agonist ivuxolimab in advanced cancers. Using immunoSEQ multiplex PCR, the repertoire was profiled, and TCRdb retains in-frame clones only, with some absent. Of approximately 160,000 clones in the sample, 94% were seen once. This material consisted of CD4+ or CD8+ T cells sorted from blood, taken in a trial of the OX40 agonist ivuxolimab. The receptor set was obtained from an adult with an advanced solid tumor such as melanoma, head and neck, liver or kidney cancer.

This clone was detected once. This chain connects TRBV28 to TRBJ1-2, with TRBD1 matching over 8 bases. This CDR3 contains 16 residues. After removal of 6 bases from V and 4 bases from J, the junction contained 13 bases not matched to a gene. Per germline, CDR1 MDHEN and CDR2 SYDVKM. CDR3 loop: CASSTAGGGRLYGYTF. The CDR3 nucleotides are TGTGCCAGCAGCACTGCAGGGGGCGGTCGGCTCTATGGCTACACCTTC.

The CDR3 coding sequence is TGTGCCAGTATTCAACCGGGGGGGGCCTCGAACACCGGGGAGCTGTTTTTT. Translated, it gives CASIQPGGASNTGELFF. The chain has TRBV19 and TRBJ2-2; 8 bases fit TRBD2. Germline V gene data show CDR1 as LNHDA and CDR2 as SQIVND (reference sequence). The J segment lost 0 bases and the V segment lost 7 bases, leaving 10 bases of the junction unmatched. The CDR3 is 17 amino acids.

V is TRBV5-4 and J is TRBJ1-3; D call uncertain. V was cut by 0 bases and J by 4 bases, with 14 bases left in between. Per the germline V gene, CDR1 is SGHNT and CDR2 is YYREEE (reference sequence). This CDR3 is built from 16 residues. The CDR3 nucleotides read TGTGCCAGCAGCTTGGGGGCCCCTAAAGGGGGAAACACCATATATTTT. Its protein product is CASSLGAPKGGNTIYF.

The chain joins TRBV19 to TRBJ2-1; 9 bases map to TRBD1. V lost 1 base, J lost 6 bases, and 7 bases stayed unmatched. There are 16 residues in the CDR3. The germline gives CDR1 LNHDA, CDR2 SQIVND (reference sequence). The CDR3 is CASSIVSGTGFNEQFF. CDR3 coding DNA: TGTGCCAGTAGTATAGTCTCCGGGACAGGGTTCAATGAGCAGTTCTTC.

This chain connects TRBV5-1 to TRBJ2-3, with D possibly matching TRBD2 (7 bases). Germline V lookup: CDR1 SGHRS, CDR2 YFSETQ. Trimming took off 7 bases at V and 0 bases at J, with 15 bases between the two ends. The CDR3 loop spans 15 amino acids. This CDR3 reads CASSRGALSTDTQYF. In DNA form, the CDR3 reads TGCGCCAGCTCTCGGGGGGCCCTTAGCACAGATACGCAGTATTTT.

This chain uses TRBV30 with TRBJ2-5; 8 bases align to TRBD1. The V segment lost 2 bases and the J segment 2 bases; nucleotides outside the gene matches: 1. The CDR3 consists of 13 residues. Germline CDR1 and CDR2: GTSNPN and SVGIG (reference sequence). CDR3 region: CAWSRDRQETQYF. DNA for the CDR3: TGTGCCTGGAGTCGGGACAGGCAAGAGACCCAGTACTTC.

This chain connects TRBV15 to TRBJ2-7, with 8 bases lining up with TRBD2. The V segment lost 9 bases and the J segment 0 bases; nucleotides outside the gene matches: 10. The CDR3 has 15 amino acids. Germline V CDR1 and CDR2: LNHNV, YYDKDF (reference sequence). CDR3: CATQARAGGSYEQYF. The CDR3 coding sequence is TGTGCCACTCAAGCAAGGGCGGGAGGCTCCTACGAGCAGTACTTC.

A single count supports this clone. J is TRBJ1-1 and V is TRBV5-4; 7 bases are a match to TRBD1. This CDR3 region has 16 residues. The V gene's germline CDR1 is SGHNT and CDR2 YYREEE (reference sequence). Trimming removed 0 bases from V and 1 base from J; junction bases left unmatched: 6. CDR3 coding DNA: TGTGCCAGCAGCTTGGGGAGGGGGCTAGAGAACACTGAAGCTTTCTTT. Protein sequence: CASSLGRGLENTEAFF.

The J gene is TRBJ1-2, the V gene TRBV20-1; D is unresolved. Germline CDR1 and CDR2: DFQATT and SNEGSKA (reference sequence). Trimming cost V 5 bases and J 6 bases, with 10 bases left between them. This CDR3 region has 11 residues. CDR3 sequence: CSAQGLDGYTF. The CDR3 DNA follows: TGCAGTGCTCAAGGCTTGGATGGCTACACCTTC.

This chain joins TRBV2 and TRBJ1-2; TRBD1 matches at 10 bases. This CDR3 comprises 16 residues. The germline V gene has CDR1 SNHLY and CDR2 FYNNEI. After removal of 4 bases from V and 5 bases from J, the junction contained 10 bases not matched to a gene. The CDR3, as DNA: TGTGCCAGCAGTGTGGACTCCCGGACAGGGGGTTATGGCTACACCTTC. Encoded protein: CASSVDSRTGGYGYTF.

The gene calls are TRBV4-1 and TRBJ2-7; 10 bases fit TRBD1. The CDR3 is made up of 16 amino acids. The germline CDR1 and CDR2 sequences are MGHRA and YSYEKL. J gave up 7 bases and V 3 bases, and 12 bases lay outside the gene matches. In DNA, the CDR3 is TGCGCCAGCAGCCAGCCCCCCGGACAGGGGGTTTGGGAGCAGTACTTC. Translated: CASSQPPGQGVWEQYF.

This clone was observed once. This sequence joins TRBV6-6 and TRBJ1-2; TRBD1 aligns across 11 bases. The CDR3 loop spans 12 amino acids. V trimming: 4 bases; J trimming: 8 bases; junction bases outside the gene matches: 0. Germline V CDR1 and CDR2: MNHNY, SVGAGI (reference sequence). CDR3 protein: CASSWTGGGYTF. The CDR3 DNA sequence: TGTGCCAGCAGTTGGACAGGGGGCGGCTACACCTTC.

CDR3 nucleotide sequence: TGTGCCAGCAGCTTTGCTGGCTACAATGAGCAGTTCTTC. It encodes CASSFAGYNEQFF. The V and J genes are TRBV7-2 and TRBJ2-1; D remains unclear. Germline V gene sequence: CDR1 SGHTA, CDR2 FQGNSA. CDR3 size: 13 residues. V was cut by 3 bases and J by 3 bases, with 6 bases left in between.

This sequence joins TRBV18 and TRBJ2-5; D gene ambiguous. The V gene's germline CDR1 is KGHSH and CDR2 LQKENI. CDR3 length equals 12 residues. Trimming removed 1 base from V and 11 bases from J, with 11 bases in between. CDR3 sequence reads: CASSPRVGEQYF. The CDR3 DNA reads as TGTGCCAGCTCACCACGGGTGGGTGAGCAGTACTTC.

The chain combines TRBV15 with TRBJ1-5; 7 nucleotides agree with TRBD1. Losses at the gene ends were 4 bases for V and 2 bases for J; bases not matched to a gene: 11. This CDR3 comprises 17 residues. Germline CDR1 and CDR2: LNHNV and YYDKDF (reference sequence). In DNA, the CDR3 is TGTGCCACCAGCAAGGGGGCAGGGGCGCTTGGCAATCAGCCCCAGCATTTT. This gives the protein CATSKGAGALGNQPQHF.

The genes are TRBV5-1 and TRBJ2-7; D may match TRBD1 or TRBD2 (6 bases each). The CDR3 is made up of 15 amino acids. Germline V gene lookup returns CDR1 SGHRS and CDR2 YFSETQ. The ends were cut back, 0 bases at V and 2 bases at J, with 12 bases in the middle. CDR3 amino acids: CASSLDGGRPYEQYF. The CDR3 DNA is TGCGCCAGCAGCTTGGATGGGGGGCGACCCTACGAGCAGTACTTC.

The chain is built from TRBV9 and TRBJ2-7; no clear D. Trimming took off 2 bases at V and 3 bases at J, with 9 bases between the two ends. The CDR3 sequence is 13 residues long. Germline V gene lookup returns CDR1 SGDLS and CDR2 YYNGEE. The CDR3 region is CASSVDISYEQYF. For the CDR3, the DNA is TGTGCCAGCAGCGTCGACATCAGCTACGAGCAGTACTTC.

The chain joins TRBV5-6 to TRBJ2-5, with 10 bases lining up with TRBD2. Germline lookup yields CDR1 SGHDT and CDR2 YYEEEE. This CDR3 spans 16 amino acids. The V and J ends lost 1 base and 4 bases, in that order; junction bases with no gene match: 7. CDR3 sequence reads: CASSLKRGGLIETQYF. The CDR3 DNA reads as TGTGCCAGCAGCTTGAAGCGGGGGGGCCTCATAGAGACCCAGTACTTC.

The chain has TRBV7-3 and TRBJ2-3; 9 bases map to TRBD2. The V segment lost 5 bases and the J segment 6 bases; nucleotides outside the gene matches: 15. The CDR3 consists of 17 residues. Per the germline V gene, CDR1 is SGHTA and CDR2 is FQGTGA. The CDR3 DNA sequence: TGTGCCAGCAGCAAGTTAGGGGGAACTAGCGGGTTGGATACGCAGTATTTT. It is translated as CASSKLGGTSGLDTQYF.

This rearrangement joins TRBV7-2 to TRBJ2-3, with D perhaps matching TRBD1 or TRBD2 (5 bases each). CDR1 and CDR2 (germline): SGHTA, FQGNSA. V lost 5 bases, J lost 9 bases, and 21 bases lay in between. The CDR3 runs 15 residues. The CDR3 region has the DNA TGTGCCAGCAGCCTAGGGACCCCCCTTATAGTAACGCAGTATTTT. This encodes CASSLGTPLIVTQYF. The complete variable domain, with remaining parts taken from reference TRBV7-2 and TRBJ2-3, reads GAGVSQSPSNKVTEKGKDVELRCDPISGHTALYWYRQSLGQGLEFLIYFQGNSAPDKSGLPSDRFSAERTGGSVSTLTIQRTQQEDSAVYLCASSLGTPLIVTQYFGPGTRLTVL.